The next 25 T cell receptor beta chains were all read from a single sample in a study of early T cells in non-severe SARS-CoV-2 infection. TCRdb re-analysed the 5' RACE reads in MiXCR, keeping a single row per CDR3 protein. The sample shows tens of thousands of distinct CDR3 sequences, about 10% of them seen only once. Sequencing used whole blood. The receptors originated from an adult who was a healthcare worker with PCR-confirmed SARS-CoV-2 infection or an uninfected control (not recorded which).

The chain joins TRBV25-1 to TRBJ1-4; D is unresolved. V gave up 1 base and J gave up 8 bases, with 5 bases separating them. The CDR3 consists of 12 residues. Germline loops: CDR1 MGHDK, CDR2 SYGVNS. CDR3 DNA sequence: TGTGCCAGCAGTGAATTAGGCGAAAAACTGTTTTTT. Its translation is CASSELGEKLFF.

V usage is TRBV11-2 and J usage is TRBJ1-1; D unclear. V was cut by 5 bases and J by 3 bases, with 16 bases left in between. The CDR3 spans 15 residues. Germline V CDR1 and CDR2: SGHAT, FQNNGV. DNA of the CDR3: TGTGCCAGCAGCCTACGGCCCAGAACGGACACTGAAGCTTTCTTT. Residues: CASSLRPRTDTEAFF. The full variable domain, with the rest looked up from reference TRBV11-2 and TRBJ1-1, is EAGVAQSPRYKIIEKRQSVAFWCNPISGHATLYWYQQILGQGPKLLIQFQNNGVVDDSQLPKDRFSAERLKGVDSTLKIQPAKLEDSAVYLCASSLRPRTDTEAFFGQGTRLTVV.

The sample holds many counts of this clonotype. The V call is TRBV11-2, the J call TRBJ2-5; 13 bases are shared with TRBD2. Germline V gene data show CDR1 as SGHAT and CDR2 as FQNNGV. V trimming: 1 base; J trimming: 7 bases; junction bases outside the gene matches: 6. The length of the CDR3 is 16 residues. The CDR3 is CASSLGGTSGTRTQYF. Written as DNA, the CDR3 is TGTGCCAGCAGCTTAGGTGGGACTAGCGGGACCAGGACCCAGTACTTC.

This clonotype was found a few times. This sequence joins TRBV12-3 or TRBV12-4 and TRBJ1-2; no firm D call. This CDR3 is built from 13 residues. The germline V and J ends were trimmed by 5 bases and 2 bases, with 9 bases remaining between them. The CDR3 here is CASSVVENYGYTF. As DNA, the CDR3 is TGTGCCAGCAGTGTTGTTGAGAACTATGGCTACACCTTC.

This clonotype has at least ten counts. The chain links TRBV18 to TRBJ2-1; 10 bases are shared with TRBD1. The CDR3 contains 17 residues. Germline CDR1 and CDR2: KGHSH and LQKENI. Germline trimming cut 1 base from V and 5 bases from J; bases unmatched to any gene: 8. The CDR3 loop reads CASSPLPRQGANNEQFF. The CDR3 nucleotides read TGTGCCAGCTCACCACTTCCCCGACAGGGGGCCAACAATGAGCAGTTCTTC.

This clonotype was picked up many times. J is TRBJ1-6 and V is TRBV4-3, with no clear D. The germline V gene has CDR1 LGHNA and CDR2 YSLEER. The V and J ends lost 2 bases and 4 bases respectively, with 12 bases between them. This CDR3 spans 16 amino acids. The CDR3, as DNA: TGCGCCAGCAGCCAACTAGGACGTCCGTATAATTCACCCCTCCACTTT. Translation gives CASSQLGRPYNSPLHF.

In this sample, this clonotype turned up a few times. The rearrangement links TRBV24-1 to TRBJ2-2; tentative D call: TRBD1 (6 bases). Germline V gene data show CDR1 as KGHDR and CDR2 as SFDVKD. This CDR3 comprises 13 residues. V lost 10 bases, J lost 4 bases, and 12 bases lay in between. The DNA of the CDR3 is TGTGCCACTCAAGGACAGCTCACCGGGGAGCTGTTTTTT. It is translated as CATQGQLTGELFF.

This clonotype was observed a few times. The rearrangement uses TRBV4-1 and TRBJ1-4, with 9 bases aligning to TRBD1. The CDR3 is 15 amino acids. Trimming took 6 bases from V and 3 from J; bases not matched to a gene: 5. Germline CDR1 and CDR2: MGHRA and YSYEKL. CDR3 sequence (DNA): TGCGCCAGCAGTTCGACAGGGGGACCTAATGAAAAACTGTTTTTT. This gives the protein CASSSTGGPNEKLFF.

V and J are TRBV20-1 and TRBJ1-1, with D possibly matching TRBD1 (5 bases). This CDR3 has 13 residues. Trimming stripped 6 bases from V and 5 bases from J, with 16 bases between. The germline gives CDR1 DFQATT, CDR2 SNEGSKA (reference sequence). The DNA of the CDR3 is TGCAGTGCCCTGGGAAGGGGAAGGACTGAAGCTTTCTTT. Its protein product is CSALGRGRTEAFF.

This clonotype has ten or more counts. V gene TRBV7-6 combines with J gene TRBJ2-3; the D gene is possibly TRBD1 (5 bases). The CDR3 consists of 15 residues. Trimming pared 1 base from V and 0 bases from J, leaving 8 bases between. Germline CDR1 is SGHVS and CDR2 is FNYEAQ. CDR3 in DNA: TGTGCCAGCAGCTTAGTAGGGGAAAGCACAGATACGCAGTATTTT. This codes for CASSLVGESTDTQYF. Filled out from reference TRBV7-6 and TRBJ2-3, the complete variable domain reads GAGVSQSPRYKVTKRGQDVALRCDPISGHVSLYWYRQALGQGPEFLTYFNYEAQQDKSGLPNDRFSAERPEGSISTLTIQRTEQRDSAMYRCASSLVGESTDTQYFGPGTRLTVL.

This clonotype occurred many times. The V and J genes are TRBV24-1 and TRBJ1-1, with D unclear. The CDR3 loop spans 16 amino acids. The V end lost 7 bases, the J end lost 0 bases, and 17 bases lay between the germline ends. Germline lookup yields CDR1 KGHDR and CDR2 SFDVKD. In nucleotides, the CDR3 is TGTGCCACCAGCGGGTCAGGCACTACTATGAACACTGAAGCTTTCTTT. It encodes CATSGSGTTMNTEAFF.

This clonotype came up a few times. The chain couples TRBV7-6 to TRBJ2-5; weak D call: TRBD2 (5 bases). CDR3 length: 11 amino acids. Germline V CDR1 and CDR2: SGHVS, FNYEAQ. Between the trimmed V and J ends, which lost 4 bases and 9 bases, there was a span of 9 bases. Written as DNA, the CDR3 is TGTGCCAGCAGCTCCGGACTTCCCCAGTACTTC. It codes for CASSSGLPQYF.

This clonotype was detected many times. The rearrangement uses TRBV7-3 and TRBJ2-2; D may be TRBD1 or TRBD2 (5 bases each). Germline-derived CDR1 and CDR2 are SGHTA and FQGTGA. Between the trimmed V and J ends, which lost 2 bases and 1 base, there was a span of 11 bases. This CDR3 region has 16 residues. In DNA, the CDR3 is TGTGCCAGCAGCTTATTCGGGGCGGGGAACACCGGGGAGCTGTTTTTT. Its translation is CASSLFGAGNTGELFF. Supplemented by reference TRBV7-3 and TRBJ2-2, the full variable domain reads GAGVSQTPSNKVTEKGKYVELRCDPISGHTALYWYRQSLGQGPEFLIYFQGTGAADDSGLPNDRFFAVRPEGSVSTLKIQRTERGDSAVYLCASSLFGAGNTGELFFGEGSRLTVL.

Many counts were recorded for this clonotype. CDR3 loop: CASSPANRSLAADTQYF. DNA of the CDR3: TGTGCCAGCTCACCAGCCAACCGATCGCTAGCCGCAGATACGCAGTATTTT. The chain links TRBV18 to TRBJ2-3; possibly TRBD2 for D (5 bases). There are 17 residues in the CDR3. The germline V and J ends were trimmed by 2 bases and 4 bases, with 19 bases remaining between them. Germline assignment: CDR1 KGHSH and CDR2 LQKENI.

This clonotype turned up a few times. This chain joins TRBV5-6 and TRBJ1-2, with 8 bases lining up with TRBD1. The V gene end was trimmed by 5 bases and the J gene end by 3 bases; junction bases not matched to a gene: 3. The germline gives CDR1 SGHDT, CDR2 YYEEEE. The CDR3 spans 13 residues. CDR3 sequence: CASRPDRDYGYTF. The CDR3 nucleotides read TGTGCCAGCAGGCCGGACAGGGACTATGGCTACACCTTC.

Many counts were recorded for this clonotype. The CDR3 DNA reads as TGTGCCAGCAGCCAAGGAAATGAGCAGTTCTTC. It encodes CASSQGNEQFF. The chain couples TRBV3-1 to TRBJ2-1; D gene ambiguous. CDR3 length: 11 amino acids. Germline CDR1 LGHDT, CDR2 YNNKEL (reference sequence). The V and J ends lost 1 base and 7 bases respectively, with 2 bases between them.

This clonotype appeared a few times. The V gene is TRBV12-3 or TRBV12-4, the J gene TRBJ1-5; D call uncertain. Trimming removed 5 bases from V and 4 bases from J, with 12 bases in between. The CDR3 contains 14 residues. The CDR3 nucleotides are TGTGCCAGCAGTAGAGATCCGGGAAATCAGCCCCAGCATTTT. Protein sequence: CASSRDPGNQPQHF.

Many counts were recorded for this clonotype. The rearrangement links TRBV18 to TRBJ1-3; no reliable D call. Trimming left V 2 bases short and J 0 bases short, with 11 bases between. The CDR3 length is 16 residues. The germline V gene encodes CDR1 KGHSH and CDR2 LQKENI. CDR3 region: CASSPGGSSSGNTIYF. CDR3 nucleotide sequence: TGTGCCAGCTCACCAGGAGGGAGCAGCTCTGGAAACACCATATATTTT.

This clonotype was seen ten or more times. This chain uses TRBV7-2 with TRBJ2-3; D gene uncertain. Germline CDR1 SGHTA, CDR2 FQGNSA. This CDR3 comprises 17 residues. Between the trimmed V and J ends, which lost 2 bases and 0 bases, there was a span of 15 bases. CDR3 amino acids: CASSLIPTRVSTDTQYF. DNA of the CDR3: TGTGCCAGCAGCTTAATCCCCACTCGGGTTAGCACAGATACGCAGTATTTT. Full variable domain (outside the CDR3, taken from reference TRBV7-2 and TRBJ2-3): GAGVSQSPSNKVTEKGKDVELRCDPISGHTALYWYRQSLGQGLEFLIYFQGNSAPDKSGLPSDRFSAERTGGSVSTLTIQRTQQEDSAVYLCASSLIPTRVSTDTQYFGPGTRLTVL.

This clonotype was recorded a few times. V gene TRBV11-2 combines with J gene TRBJ2-2; 9 bases agree with TRBD2. Germline trimming cut 5 bases from V and 0 bases from J; bases unmatched to any gene: 7. Germline CDR1 and CDR2: SGHAT and FQNNGV. The CDR3 runs to 17 residues. The CDR3 sequence is CASSPGTSLANTGELFF. DNA for the CDR3: TGTGCCAGCAGCCCCGGGACTAGCCTCGCGAACACCGGGGAGCTGTTTTTT.

This clonotype has a handful of counts. V usage is TRBV5-1 and J usage is TRBJ1-1; 9 bases map to TRBD1. Germline V gene lookup returns CDR1 SGHRS and CDR2 YFSETQ. CDR3 size: 15 residues. The V and J ends lost 4 bases and 4 bases, in that order; junction bases with no gene match: 8. DNA for the CDR3: TGCGCCAGCAGCGGAGGACAGGGGCTGGGCACTGAAGCTTTCTTT. Encoded protein: CASSGGQGLGTEAFF.

This clonotype was recorded a few times. The chain carries TRBV7-7 and TRBJ1-1, with D maybe TRBD1 (6 bases). The V gene lost 1 base and the J gene lost 5 bases, with 8 bases spanning the gap. This CDR3 contains 13 residues. Germline loops: CDR1 SSHAT, CDR2 FNYEAQ (reference sequence). CDR3 DNA: TGTGCCAGCAGCTTAGAGAGGGGGACTGAAGCTTTCTTT. It is translated as CASSLERGTEAFF. Using reference TRBV7-7 and TRBJ1-1 for the parts outside the CDR3, the full variable domain is GAGVSQSPRYKVTKRGQDVTLRCDPISSHATLYWYQQALGQGPEFLTYFNYEAQPDKSGLPSDRFSAERPEGSISTLTIQRTEQRDSAMYRCASSLERGTEAFFGQGTRLTVV.

The V and J genes are TRBV5-1 and TRBJ2-1; D remains ambiguous. Germline V gene data show CDR1 as SGHRS and CDR2 as YFSETQ. The CDR3 is made up of 13 amino acids. V lost 1 base to trimming and J lost 12 bases, with 14 bases between them. CDR3 region: CASSLPLRQGQFF. The CDR3 DNA reads TGCGCCAGCAGCTTGCCCTTGCGGCAAGGGCAGTTCTTC.

Many counts were recorded for this clonotype. The CDR3 loop reads CASSSGQHNQPQHF. The CDR3 nucleotides are TGTGCCAGCAGTTCGGGGCAGCACAATCAGCCCCAGCATTTT. The V call is TRBV6-5, the J call TRBJ1-5; possible D gene TRBD1, 5 bases. Trimming removed 4 bases at V and 3 bases at J, with 10 bases between. Germline V gene data show CDR1 as MNHEY and CDR2 as SVGAGI. The CDR3 runs to 14 residues.

This clonotype was seen repeatedly, ten times or more. This chain connects TRBV11-2 to TRBJ2-7; possibly TRBD1 for D (5 bases). The ends were cut back, 6 bases at V and 3 bases at J, with 15 bases in the middle. This CDR3 has 14 amino acids. Germline loops: CDR1 SGHAT, CDR2 FQNNGV. In nucleotides, the CDR3 is TGTGCCAGCAGACTGACCCAGGGCGGCTACGAGCAGTACTTC. Translated, it gives CASRLTQGGYEQYF.